The clone carrying this T cell receptor (beta chain) has a handful of counts. Possible read error: a much larger clone is one base away. This entry belongs to a study of regulatory T cells in long-lasting Graves disease. This CDR3 spans 13 amino acids. The germline gives CDR1 KGHDR, CDR2 SFDVKD. Time point of the sample: newly diagnosed GD, antithyroid drugs for less than 3 months. Construction of the TCR library relied on RNA isolated from PBMCs. HTBI primers from iRepertoire and Arm-PCR of CDR3 regions yielded the TCR beta libraries. A single record per CDR3 protein comes from TCRdb applying MiXCR to the multiplex PCR reads. This table has approximately 230,000 distinct CDR3 sequences, around 16% appearing once.

The clonotype was recovered from a female donor with Graves disease. Sequenced material: peripheral blood mononuclear cells (PBMCs), taken at new diagnosis, from a patient treated with antithyroid drugs. The gene calls are TRBV24-1 and TRBJ2-2; D possibly corresponds to TRBD2 (5 bases). The CDR3 nucleotides read TGTGCCACCAGTACAAGAAACACCGGGGAGATGTTTTTT. This sequence encodes CATSTRNTGEMFF.